Listed below are T cell receptor beta chains from one sample, sequenced in a study of shared clonotypes between healthy human individuals. The repertoire was sequenced with immunoSEQ multiplex PCR; TCRdb's copy has only in-frame clones and lacks some. Found here are about 1.5 million clones, approximately 98% of them singletons; the top ten hold around 0.47%. The sample taken for sequencing was naive CD4+ T cells sorted from blood. All receptors come from a man under 40 in good health. CDR3s include the opening cysteine and the closing phenylalanine or tryptophan. Fields, in order: clone size, D gene, V gene, J gene, CDR3 protein, CDR3 DNA. D genes are given only for firm matches. Expanded clones are given a class, and other clones once, few, many or no size at all.

>-|-|TRBV27|TRBJ2-4
CASSPSKYIQYF
TGTGCCAGCAGCCCCTCAAAGTACATTCAGTACTTC
>-|TRBD2|TRBV5-6|TRBJ2-3
CASSLLSGGLTDTQYF
TGTGCCAGCAGCTTGTTGAGCGGGGGCCTCACAGATACGCAGTATTTT
>-|-|TRBV2|TRBJ2-6
CASSEGGQVLTF
TGTGCCAGCAGTGAAGGGGGGCAGGTGCTGACTTTC
>-|TRBD1|TRBV27|TRBJ2-1
CATGQGLGEFF
TGTGCCACCGGACAGGGTTTGGGGGAGTTCTTC
>-|-|TRBV7-2|TRBJ1-5
CASSLEVISNQPQHF
TGTGCCAGCAGCTTAGAGGTCATAAGCAATCAGCCCCAGCATTTT
>-|-|TRBV10-1|TRBJ2-7
CASSLAATTYEQYF
TGCGCCAGCAGCTTAGCGGCGACCACCTACGAGCAGTACTTC
>-|-|TRBV28|TRBJ1-3
CASSLDYSGNTIYF
TGTGCCAGCAGTCTAGACTACTCTGGAAACACCATATATTTT
>-|-|TRBV5-1|TRBJ1-4
CASSLAGPGANEKLFF
TGCGCCAGCAGCTTGGCCGGACCAGGGGCCAATGAAAAACTGTTTTTT
>-|-|TRBV7-2|TRBJ2-6
CASSPQGGAANVLTF
TGTGCCAGCAGCCCCCAGGGAGGTGCGGCCAACGTCCTGACTTTC
>once|-|TRBV7-9|TRBJ1-2
CASSPPGAPNYGYTF
TGTGCCAGCAGCCCGCCGGGCGCCCCGAACTATGGCTACACCTTC
>once|-|TRBV4-1|TRBJ2-3
CASSDPYASADTQYF
TGCGCCAGCAGCGACCCCTACGCGAGTGCGGATACGCAGTATTTT
>-|-|TRBV7-2|TRBJ1-5
CASSPRGLGGNQPQHF
TGTGCCAGCAGCCCCAGGGGCCTCGGCGGCAATCAGCCCCAGCATTTT
>-|-|TRBV28|TRBJ1-4
CASFFGEKLFF
TGTGCCAGCTTTTTCGGGGAAAAACTGTTTTTT
>-|-|TRBV5-4|TRBJ2-7
CASSQMTEQYF
TGTGCCAGCAGCCAAATGACCGAGCAGTACTTC
>-|-|TRBV4-1|TRBJ2-7
CASSQGLISSYEQYF
TGCGCCAGCAGCCAAGGTCTGATCAGCTCCTACGAGCAGTACTTC
>-|-|TRBV15|TRBJ2-7
CATSPGFYEQYF
TGTGCCACCAGCCCTGGGTTCTACGAGCAGTACTTC
>once|-|TRBV6-4|TRBJ1-1
CASRRDFGTEAFF
TGTGCCAGCAGGAGGGACTTTGGGACTGAAGCTTTCTTT
>once|-|TRBV11-3|TRBJ2-3
CASSLGGASTDTQYF
TGTGCCAGCAGCTTAGGAGGGGCCAGCACAGATACGCAGTATTTT
>-|TRBD1|TRBV9|TRBJ1-1
CASSERQGTEAFF
TGTGCCAGCAGCGAGAGACAGGGGACTGAAGCTTTCTTT
>-|-|TRBV7-2|TRBJ2-5
CASSFAGTRETQYF
TGTGCCAGCAGCTTCGCAGGGACGAGGGAGACCCAGTACTTC
>-|-|TRBV28|TRBJ1-2
CASSLGPQGYGYTF
TGTGCCAGCAGTTTAGGACCTCAGGGCTATGGCTACACCTTC
>once|TRBD1|TRBV6-1|TRBJ2-1
CASSEQGARSYNEQFF
TGTGCCAGCAGTGAGCAGGGGGCGCGGTCCTACAATGAGCAGTTCTTC
>-|TRBD1|TRBV6-1|TRBJ2-1
CASSSIQGNEQFF
TGTGCCAGCAGTTCTATACAGGGGAATGAGCAGTTCTTC
>-|TRBD1|TRBV5-1|TRBJ2-7
CASSLVTPGQGFYEQYF
TGCGCCAGCAGCTTAGTTACTCCGGGACAGGGGTTTTACGAGCAGTACTTC
>-|TRBD2|TRBV27|TRBJ2-3
CASTERLASDTQYF
TGTGCCAGCACCGAGCGACTAGCGTCAGATACGCAGTATTTT
>-|TRBD1|TRBV7-6|TRBJ1-5
CASSQLPGTGDNQPQHF
TGTGCCAGCAGCCAACTCCCCGGGACAGGCGACAATCAGCCCCAGCATTTT
>once|TRBD2|TRBV7-2|TRBJ2-7
CASSPKGREGNRPYEQYF
TGTGCCAGCAGCCCGAAAGGGCGGGAGGGAAACAGGCCCTACGAGCAGTACTTC
>-|-|TRBV9|TRBJ2-7
CASSVAEGLDYEQYF
TGTGCCAGCAGCGTAGCTGAGGGGTTGGACTACGAGCAGTACTTC
>once|TRBD2|TRBV9|TRBJ2-1
CASSVATSGRATYNEQFF
TGTGCCAGCAGCGTAGCTACTAGCGGGAGGGCCACCTACAATGAGCAGTTCTTC
>-|-|TRBV27|TRBJ2-7
CASSLWRGSSYEQYF
TGTGCCAGCAGTTTATGGCGGGGAAGCTCCTACGAGCAGTACTTC
>-|TRBD2|TRBV27|TRBJ2-7
CASSLYPQREVTIKPHEQYF
TGTGCCAGCAGTTTATACCCACAGCGGGAGGTAACCATCAAACCCCACGAGCAGTACTTC
>-|-|TRBV5-1|TRBJ2-3
CASSLGTSDTQYF
TGCGCCAGCAGCTTGGGGACCTCAGATACGCAGTATTTT
>-|TRBD2|TRBV2|TRBJ2-7
CASTERNRLAGAEQYF
TGTGCCAGCACTGAAAGGAACCGACTAGCGGGAGCCGAGCAGTACTTC
>-|TRBD1|TRBV28|TRBJ2-3
CASSLRTGGTDTQYF
TGTGCCAGCAGTTTAAGGACAGGGGGAACAGATACGCAGTATTTT
>-|-|TRBV2|TRBJ2-1
CASSELDYAYNEQFF
TGTGCCAGCAGTGAACTGGACTACGCTTACAATGAGCAGTTCTTC
>-|TRBD1|TRBV4-3|TRBJ1-2
CASSRNPTGVWGYTF
TGCGCCAGCAGCCGCAATCCTACAGGGGTCTGGGGCTACACCTTC
>once|-|TRBV7-7|TRBJ2-2
CASSFSSGRNTGELFF
TGTGCTAGCAGCTTCAGCAGCGGTAGAAACACCGGGGAGCTGTTTTTT
>-|-|TRBV5-1|TRBJ2-1
CASSPSTGYNEQFF
TGCGCCAGCAGCCCTTCGACGGGCTACAATGAGCAGTTCTTC
>-|-|TRBV11-2|TRBJ2-3
CASSFAGADTQYF
TGTGCCAGCAGCTTCGCAGGGGCAGATACGCAGTATTTT
>once|TRBD1|TRBV11-2|TRBJ2-7
CASSSRTGSAEQYF
TGTGCCAGCAGCTCCCGGACAGGGTCGGCCGAGCAGTACTTC
>-|-|TRBV29-1|TRBJ1-1
CSVPPTGALNTEAFF
TGCAGCGTTCCGCCGACAGGAGCCTTGAACACTGAAGCTTTCTTT
>-|TRBD2|TRBV9|TRBJ2-5
CASSVGGLARETQYF
TGTGCCAGCAGCGTAGGAGGACTAGCTCGAGAGACCCAGTACTTC
>-|-|TRBV30|TRBJ1-5
CAWSRVGYQPQHF
TGTGCCTGGAGTCGGGTCGGGTATCAGCCCCAGCATTTT
>-|-|TRBV28|TRBJ2-5
CASSSRGALGETQYF
TGTGCCAGCAGCTCACGAGGTGCACTGGGAGAGACCCAGTACTTC
>-|-|TRBV19|TRBJ1-2
CASIPTGNRGYGYTF
TGTGCCAGTATCCCAACAGGAAATAGAGGCTATGGCTACACCTTC
>once|TRBD2|TRBV28|TRBJ2-5
CASSPGTSGTQETQYF
TGTGCCAGCAGTCCAGGGACTAGCGGGACTCAAGAGACCCAGTACTTC
>-|-|TRBV7-6|TRBJ2-7
CASSLKGSYEQYF
TGTGCCAGCAGCTTAAAGGGCAGCTACGAGCAGTACTTC
>-|-|TRBV11-3|TRBJ2-5
CASSLQGSETQYF
TGTGCCAGCAGCTTGCAGGGATCAGAGACCCAGTACTTC
>-|TRBD1|TRBV5-1|TRBJ1-2
CASSIDRAGIYGYTF
TGCGCCAGCAGCATAGACAGGGCTGGAATCTATGGCTACACCTTC
>-|TRBD2|TRBV7-2|TRBJ2-2
CASSLGASGSGPGELFF
TGTGCCAGCAGCTTAGGGGCTAGCGGGAGTGGGCCCGGGGAGCTGTTTTTT
>-|-|TRBV5-1|TRBJ1-2
CASSLTETYGYTF
TGCGCCAGCAGCTTAACAGAGACCTATGGCTACACCTTC
>-|-|TRBV25-1|TRBJ2-3
CASSETGLSTDTQYF
TGTGCCAGCAGTGAAACAGGGCTAAGCACAGATACGCAGTATTTT
>-|-|TRBV19|TRBJ1-5
CASTIPGADQPQHF
TGTGCCAGCACTATACCGGGAGCGGATCAGCCCCAGCATTTT
>-|-|TRBV7-6|TRBJ2-3
CASSPGTTDTQYF
TGTGCCAGCAGCCCCGGGACTACAGATACGCAGTATTTT
>-|-|TRBV15|TRBJ2-1
CATSRAWNNEQFF
TGTGCCACCAGCCGCGCGTGGAACAATGAGCAGTTCTTC
>-|-|TRBV19|TRBJ1-5
CASSIGGSNQPQHF
TGTGCCAGTAGTATAGGGGGAAGCAATCAGCCCCAGCATTTT
>-|TRBD2|TRBV9|TRBJ2-3
CASSVGASGTPSTDTQYF
TGTGCCAGCAGCGTAGGGGCTAGCGGGACCCCTAGCACAGATACGCAGTATTTT
>-|TRBD1|TRBV5-1|TRBJ2-5
CASISSGGVEETQYF
TGCGCCAGCATATCCTCAGGGGGCGTTGAAGAGACCCAGTACTTC
>-|TRBD1|TRBV5-8|TRBJ2-1
CASSQGTGYNEQFF
TGTGCCAGCAGCCAGGGGACAGGCTACAATGAGCAGTTCTTC